A single sample gave rise to the 12 T cell receptor beta chains below, sequenced in a study of blood T cell repertoires in COVID-19. Method: immunoSEQ multiplex PCR; TCRdb's copy keeps in-frame clones and lacks some. The table shows fewer than 450,000 clones, with less than 95% occurring only once. Sequences were obtained from PBMCs or T cells enriched from blood (not recorded which). The receptors here all came from a man younger than 35 who had recovered from COVID-19.

The chain uses TRBV2 and TRBJ1-5; D call uncertain. V was shortened by 2 bases and J by 1 base, with 12 bases between the two germline ends. This CDR3 comprises 16 residues. CDR1 and CDR2 (germline): SNHLY, FYNNEI. This chain's CDR3 is CASSEWEGVSNQPQHF. The CDR3 DNA follows: TGTGCCAGCAGTGAATGGGAGGGAGTGAGCAATCAGCCCCAGCATTTT.

V gene TRBV4-2 combines with J gene TRBJ1-1, with unresolved D. V lost 0 bases to trimming and J lost 1 base, with 9 bases between them. This CDR3 has 15 amino acids. Germline V gene sequence: CDR1 LGHNA, CDR2 YNFKEQ. CDR3 sequence reads: CASSQDWAANTEAFF. The CDR3 DNA reads TGTGCCAGCAGCCAAGATTGGGCAGCGAACACTGAAGCTTTCTTT.

The J gene is TRBJ1-4, the V gene TRBV27, with D unclear. The CDR3 is 14 amino acids. V lost 7 bases and J lost 3, with 12 bases in between. Per germline, CDR1 MNHEY and CDR2 SMNVEV (reference sequence). CDR3 sequence: CASMSGVANEKLFF. CDR3 bases: TGTGCCAGCATGTCGGGAGTGGCTAATGAAAAACTGTTTTTT.

V and J are TRBV6-5 and TRBJ1-4, with D uncertain. The CDR3 is 14 residues long. Trimming stripped 4 bases from V and 7 bases from J, with 13 bases between. CDR1 and CDR2 (germline): MNHEY, SVGAGI. CDR3 coding DNA: TGTGCCAGCAGTTCGCTTTCGGGAAGTGAAAAACTGTTTTTT. It specifies CASSSLSGSEKLFF.

This sequence joins TRBV28 and TRBJ1-3; 9 positions agree with TRBD1. The germline V gene has CDR1 MDHEN and CDR2 SYDVKM. Trimming took 8 bases from V and 4 from J; bases not matched to a gene: 6. The CDR3 is 14 residues long. The CDR3 here is CASGPTGGGNTIYF. CDR3 in DNA: TGTGCCAGCGGACCTACAGGGGGCGGAAACACCATATATTTT.

The rearrangement links TRBV5-4 to TRBJ1-1; no clear D gene. V was pared by 1 base and J by 3 bases, with 13 bases between. The germline gives CDR1 SGHNT, CDR2 YYREEE (reference sequence). The CDR3 consists of 15 residues. As DNA, the CDR3 is TGTGCCAGCAGCTTGCCGGCCGGGAGGGACACTGAAGCTTTCTTT. Protein product: CASSLPAGRDTEAFF.

The chain employs TRBV10-3 and TRBJ1-3; the D is unclear. The germline CDR1 and CDR2 sequences are ENHRY and SYGVKD. The CDR3 length is 17 residues. V lost 0 bases and J 0 bases, leaving 12 bases between the germline ends. DNA for the CDR3: TGTGCCATCAGTGAGTCGTTTCAGTTAAGCTCTGGAAACACCATATATTTT. Amino acid sequence: CAISESFQLSSGNTIYF.

The chain employs TRBV14 and TRBJ2-1, with D possibly being TRBD2 (6 bases). The CDR3 totals 14 residues. From germline, CDR1 is SGHDN and CDR2 FVKESK. V dropped 4 bases and J dropped 4 bases, with 11 bases sitting between them. CDR3: CASSRIRGYNEQFF. The CDR3 DNA sequence: TGTGCCAGCAGCCGCATTCGGGGGTACAATGAGCAGTTCTTC.

V usage is TRBV2 and J usage is TRBJ2-1; perhaps TRBD1 as D (6 bases). The CDR3 covers 11 residues. The V end was cut by 6 bases, the J end by 10 bases, with 10 bases between. Germline values: CDR1 SNHLY, CDR2 FYNNEI. The CDR3 reads CASRGAGEQFF. DNA of the CDR3: TGTGCCAGCAGGGGGGCAGGGGAGCAGTTCTTC.

The chain employs TRBV5-4 and TRBJ1-2; TRBD1 is a possible D gene (5 bases). This CDR3 has 12 amino acids. CDR1 SGHNT and CDR2 YYREEE come from the germline V gene (reference sequence). The V and J ends lost 4 bases and 8 bases respectively, with 12 bases between them. The CDR3 loop is CASSHIQGGYTF. CDR3 sequence (DNA): TGTGCCAGCAGCCACATCCAGGGAGGCTACACCTTC. The entire variable domain, with the rest obtained from reference TRBV5-4 and TRBJ1-2, is as follows: ETGVTQSPTHLIKTRGQQVTLRCSSQSGHNTVSWYQQALGQGPQFIFQYYREEENGRGNFPPRFSGLQFPNYSSELNVNALELDDSALYLCASSHIQGGYTFGSGTRLTVV.

This rearrangement joins TRBV6-5 to TRBJ1-2; TRBD1 matches at 9 bases. This CDR3 region has 14 residues. V gave up 6 bases and J gave up 3 bases; unmatched junction bases: 5. CDR1 and CDR2 (germline): MNHEY, SVGAGI. The CDR3 protein is CASRNRDRDYGYTF. In DNA, the CDR3 is TGTGCCAGCAGGAACCGGGACAGGGACTATGGCTACACCTTC.

V gene TRBV2 combines with J gene TRBJ1-3; tentative D call: TRBD1 (6 bases). The V end was cut by 7 bases, the J end by 4 bases, with 8 bases between. This CDR3 is built from 12 residues. Germline V gene sequence: CDR1 SNHLY, CDR2 FYNNEI. The CDR3 is CASTGAGNTIYF. For the CDR3, the DNA is TGTGCCAGCACAGGGGCGGGAAACACCATATATTTT.